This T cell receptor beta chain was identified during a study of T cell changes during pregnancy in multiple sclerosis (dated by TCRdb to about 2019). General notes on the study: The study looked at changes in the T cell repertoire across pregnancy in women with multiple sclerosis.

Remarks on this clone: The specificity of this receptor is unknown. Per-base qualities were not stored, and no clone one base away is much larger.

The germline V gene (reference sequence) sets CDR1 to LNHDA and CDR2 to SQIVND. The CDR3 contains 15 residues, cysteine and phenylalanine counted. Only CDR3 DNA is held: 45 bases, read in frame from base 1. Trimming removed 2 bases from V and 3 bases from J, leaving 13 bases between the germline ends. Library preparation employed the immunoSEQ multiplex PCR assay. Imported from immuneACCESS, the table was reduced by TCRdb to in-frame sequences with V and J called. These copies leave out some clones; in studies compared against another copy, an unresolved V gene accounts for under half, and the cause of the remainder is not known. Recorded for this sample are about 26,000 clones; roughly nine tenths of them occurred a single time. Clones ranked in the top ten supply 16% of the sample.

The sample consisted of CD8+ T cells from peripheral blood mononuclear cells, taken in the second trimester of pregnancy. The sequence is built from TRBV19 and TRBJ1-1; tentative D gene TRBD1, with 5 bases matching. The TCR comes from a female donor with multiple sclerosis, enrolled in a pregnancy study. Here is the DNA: TGTGCCAGTAGTATATCGGCGGGACTTCACACTGAAGCTTTCTTT. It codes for CASSISAGLHTEAFF.